The present entry profiles one T cell receptor (beta chain) with its context. Only a few counts were recorded for this clonotype. The antigen it binds to is not known. No quality values exist for individual bases; no much larger clone is one base distant. The record originates from a study of T-cell memory formation after mild COVID-19 listed by TCRdb under 2021. About the investigation overall: Most TCR sequence clusters were specific to one of the two donors. Two young, previously healthy adult volunteers made up the cohort, one male and one female. Longitudinal TCRalpha and TCRbeta repertoire sequencing tracked T-cell clones expanding and contracting after mild COVID-19 in a couple of donors. The paper's findings and limits, for the study overall: The detection of some responding clones in pre-infection memory suggests that pre-existing cross-reactive memory T cells joined the SARS-CoV-2 response. The study covered only two mild cases, and larger cohorts including severe cases with pre-infection samples were considered necessary. The second-wave clones that peaked on day 37 were not confirmed to be SARS-CoV-2 specific. Balanced CD4/CD8 phenotypes were observed for clones contracting from day 15 to 85, whereas a bias towards CD4+ was observed for a second wave of clones expanding from day 15 to 37. Contracting CD4+ clones appeared mostly in the CM and EM memory subsets, whereas CD8+ clones were enriched in EMRA.

Ficoll-Paque density gradient centrifugation was used to isolate PBMCs. Sequencing used an Illumina NovaSeq 6000. TCRalpha and TCRbeta cDNA libraries were built by 5'RACE with constant-segment primers, adding sample barcodes and unique molecular identifiers. Trizol reagent was used to extract RNA from every sample. The libraries were amplified in two PCR steps, and the second step added a second sample barcode and Illumina TruSeq adapters. Sequencing of libraries was performed on an Illumina NovaSeq with 2 x 150 bp paired-end reads. Concerning the study's data processing: Reads were demultiplexed and collapsed into UMI-guided consensus sequences with migec v1.2.7. With mixcr v2.1.11, UMI consensuses were aligned to TRA and TRB V and J templates and assembled into clonotypes. Expanded or contracted clonotypes were those called significant by both edgeR and NoisET, with noise models trained on biological replicates. For edgeR calls, the cutoffs were a false discovery rate-adjusted p below 0.01 and a log2 fold-change threshold of 1. As an exploratory analysis of dynamics, max-normalized trajectories of the 1000 most abundant clonotypes were examined by PCA with hierarchical clustering. Separately sequenced CD4+ and CD8+ repertoires were used to assign a CD4 or CD8 phenotype to each responding clone. TCRdb reanalyzed the raw reads on its own, using fastp at Q25 for trimming and MiXCR for clone calling, and kept in-frame beta chains. Each entry merges the rows of one CDR3 protein and shows their most common DNA and genes. Clone size and V and J calls follow TCRdb, not the original study. This sample is represented by 45,000 to 50,000 distinct CDR3 sequences; approximately 6.6% of them were singletons. The top ten hold roughly 1.5% of the sample.

CDR1 and CDR2, looked up from the germline V gene (reference sequence), are DFQATT and SNEGSKA. The CDR3 spans 15 residues, from the cysteine through the phenylalanine. The read is trimmed to its CDR3 DNA, 45 bases read in frame from base 1. Germline trimming amounts to 3 bases on V and 4 bases on J, with 7 as the count of junction bases outside the gene matches. The sequence was collected from a man in his late teens or twenties who had mild COVID-19 (a few samples of this study predate the infection). The sample titles of this study are shuffled in the database, so cell type and time point are left out; the donor was told from shared clones. Sequences were obtained from PBMCs or a T cell subset sorted from them (not recorded which). The V gene is TRBV20-1 and the J gene is TRBJ2-1, with 9 junctional bases fitting TRBD2. The CDR3 loop reads CSARGLAGAYNEQFF. The nucleotide sequence reads TGCAGTGCTAGGGGATTAGCGGGGGCATACAATGAGCAGTTCTTC.